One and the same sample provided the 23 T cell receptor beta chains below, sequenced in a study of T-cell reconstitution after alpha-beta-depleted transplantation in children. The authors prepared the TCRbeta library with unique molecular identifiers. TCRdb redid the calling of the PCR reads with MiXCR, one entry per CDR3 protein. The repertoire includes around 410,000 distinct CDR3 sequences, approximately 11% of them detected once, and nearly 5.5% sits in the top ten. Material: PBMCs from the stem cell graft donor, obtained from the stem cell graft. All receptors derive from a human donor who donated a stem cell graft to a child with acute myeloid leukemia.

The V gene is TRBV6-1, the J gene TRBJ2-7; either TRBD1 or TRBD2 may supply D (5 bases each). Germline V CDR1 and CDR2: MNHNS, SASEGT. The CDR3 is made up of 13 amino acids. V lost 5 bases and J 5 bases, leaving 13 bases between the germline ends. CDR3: CASSTGPPDEQYF. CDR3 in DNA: TGTGCCAGCAGTACGGGACCGCCGGACGAGCAGTACTTC.

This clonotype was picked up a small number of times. In nucleotides, the CDR3 is TGTGCCAGCAGTTATGAGGGAGTCACCGGGGAGCTGTTTTTT. Translation: CASSYEGVTGELFF. The chain has TRBV12-3 or TRBV12-4 and TRBJ2-2; tentatively, D is TRBD2 (5 bases). The CDR3 contains 14 residues. The V end was cut by 4 bases, the J end by 4 bases, with 10 bases between.

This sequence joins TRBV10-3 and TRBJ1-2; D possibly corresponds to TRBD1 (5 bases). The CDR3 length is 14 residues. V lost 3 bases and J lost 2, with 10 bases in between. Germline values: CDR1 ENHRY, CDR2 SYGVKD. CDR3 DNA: TGTGCCATCAGTGACCCGGGACGGAACTATGGCTACACCTTC. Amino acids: CAISDPGRNYGYTF.

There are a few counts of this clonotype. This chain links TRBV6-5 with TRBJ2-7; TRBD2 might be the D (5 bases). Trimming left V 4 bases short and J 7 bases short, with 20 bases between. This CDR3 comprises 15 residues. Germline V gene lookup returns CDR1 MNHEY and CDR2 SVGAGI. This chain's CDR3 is CASSSLTRARGEQYF. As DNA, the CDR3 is TGTGCCAGCAGTTCACTTACACGGGCCCGGGGAGAGCAGTACTTC.

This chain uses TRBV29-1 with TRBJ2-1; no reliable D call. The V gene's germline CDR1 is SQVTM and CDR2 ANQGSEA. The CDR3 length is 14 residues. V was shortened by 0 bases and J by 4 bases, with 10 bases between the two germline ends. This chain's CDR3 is CSVEDLGRYNEQFF. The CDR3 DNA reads TGCAGCGTTGAAGATTTAGGCCGATACAATGAGCAGTTCTTC.

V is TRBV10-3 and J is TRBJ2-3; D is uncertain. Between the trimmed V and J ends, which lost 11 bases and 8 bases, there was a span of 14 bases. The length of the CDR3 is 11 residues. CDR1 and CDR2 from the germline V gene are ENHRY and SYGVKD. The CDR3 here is CALGDSFTQYF. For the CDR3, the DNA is TGTGCCCTCGGCGACTCCTTTACGCAGTATTTT.

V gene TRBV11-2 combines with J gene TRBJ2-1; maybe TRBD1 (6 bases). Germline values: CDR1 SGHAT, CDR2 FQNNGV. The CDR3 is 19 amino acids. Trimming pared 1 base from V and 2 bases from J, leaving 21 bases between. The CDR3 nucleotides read TGTGCCAGCAGCTTAGGTTCGCGAGAGGTTGGGGGCCCCTACAATGAGCAGTTCTTC. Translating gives CASSLGSREVGGPYNEQFF.

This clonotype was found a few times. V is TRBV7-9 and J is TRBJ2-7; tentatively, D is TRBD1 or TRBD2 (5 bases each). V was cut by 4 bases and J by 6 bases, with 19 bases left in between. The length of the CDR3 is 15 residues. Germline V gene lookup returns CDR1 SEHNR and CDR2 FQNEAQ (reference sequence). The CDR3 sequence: CASSSSGPPLSEQYF. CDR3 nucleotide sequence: TGTGCCAGCAGCTCTTCGGGACCCCCCCTCTCCGAGCAGTACTTC. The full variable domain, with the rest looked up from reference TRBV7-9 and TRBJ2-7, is DTGVSQNPRHKITKRGQNVTFRCDPISEHNRLYWYRQTLGQGPEFLTYFQNEAQLEKSRLLSDRFSAERPKGSFSTLEIQRTEQGDSAMYLCASSSSGPPLSEQYFGPGTRLTVT.

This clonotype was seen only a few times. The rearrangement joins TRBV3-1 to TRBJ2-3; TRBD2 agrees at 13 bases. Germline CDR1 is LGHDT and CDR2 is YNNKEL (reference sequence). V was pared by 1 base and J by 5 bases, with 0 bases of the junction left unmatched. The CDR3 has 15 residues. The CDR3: CASSQGTSGGDTQYF. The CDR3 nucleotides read TGTGCCAGCAGCCAAGGGACTAGCGGGGGAGATACGCAGTATTTT.

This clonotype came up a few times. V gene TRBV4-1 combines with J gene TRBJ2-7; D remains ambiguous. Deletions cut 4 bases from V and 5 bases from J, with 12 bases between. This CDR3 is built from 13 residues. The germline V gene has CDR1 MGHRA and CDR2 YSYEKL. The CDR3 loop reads CASSPERVDEQYF. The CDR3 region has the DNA TGCGCCAGCAGCCCAGAGAGAGTGGACGAGCAGTACTTC.

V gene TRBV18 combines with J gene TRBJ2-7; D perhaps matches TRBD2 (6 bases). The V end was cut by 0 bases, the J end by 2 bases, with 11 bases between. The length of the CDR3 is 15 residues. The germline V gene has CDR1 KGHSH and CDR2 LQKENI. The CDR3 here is CASSPPSGLAYEQYF. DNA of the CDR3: TGTGCCAGCTCACCACCATCGGGACTCGCCTACGAGCAGTACTTC.

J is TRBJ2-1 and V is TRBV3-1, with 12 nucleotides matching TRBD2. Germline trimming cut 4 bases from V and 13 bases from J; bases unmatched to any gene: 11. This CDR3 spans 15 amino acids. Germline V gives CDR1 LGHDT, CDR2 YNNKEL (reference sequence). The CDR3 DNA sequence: TGTGCCAGCAGCCGCGGGGGACTAGCGGGCCTGAGACAGTTCTTC. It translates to CASSRGGLAGLRQFF.

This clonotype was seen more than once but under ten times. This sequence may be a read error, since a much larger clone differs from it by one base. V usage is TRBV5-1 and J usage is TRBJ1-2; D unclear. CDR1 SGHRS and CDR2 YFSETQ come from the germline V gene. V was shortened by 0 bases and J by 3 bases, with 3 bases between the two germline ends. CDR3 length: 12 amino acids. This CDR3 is CASSLDYYGYTF. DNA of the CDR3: TGCGCCAGCAGCTTGGACTACTATGGCTACACCTTC.

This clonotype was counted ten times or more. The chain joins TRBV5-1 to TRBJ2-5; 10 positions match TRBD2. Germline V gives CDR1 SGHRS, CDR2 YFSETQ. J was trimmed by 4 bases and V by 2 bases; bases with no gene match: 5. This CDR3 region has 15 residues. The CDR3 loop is CASSLAGGPRETQYF. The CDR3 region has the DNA TGCGCCAGCAGCTTAGCGGGAGGGCCGCGAGAGACCCAGTACTTC.

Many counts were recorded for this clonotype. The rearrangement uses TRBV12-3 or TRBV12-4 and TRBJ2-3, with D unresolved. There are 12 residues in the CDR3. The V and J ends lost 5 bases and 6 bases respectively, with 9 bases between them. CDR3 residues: CASSPLGDTQYF. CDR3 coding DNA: TGTGCCAGCAGTCCGCTGGGGGATACGCAGTATTTT.

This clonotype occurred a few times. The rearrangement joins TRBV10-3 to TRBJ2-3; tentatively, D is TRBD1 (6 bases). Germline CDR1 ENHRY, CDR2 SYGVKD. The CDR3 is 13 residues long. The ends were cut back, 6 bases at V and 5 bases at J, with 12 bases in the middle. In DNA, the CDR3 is TGTGCCATCAGCCCCCCCAGGGGAGATACGCAGTATTTT. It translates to CAISPPRGDTQYF.

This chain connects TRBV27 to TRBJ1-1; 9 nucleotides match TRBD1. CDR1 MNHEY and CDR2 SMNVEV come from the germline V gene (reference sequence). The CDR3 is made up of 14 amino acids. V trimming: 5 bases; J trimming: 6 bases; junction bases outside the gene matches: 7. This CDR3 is CASSRQGVMAEAFF. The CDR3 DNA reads TGTGCCAGCAGTAGACAGGGGGTGATGGCTGAAGCTTTCTTT.

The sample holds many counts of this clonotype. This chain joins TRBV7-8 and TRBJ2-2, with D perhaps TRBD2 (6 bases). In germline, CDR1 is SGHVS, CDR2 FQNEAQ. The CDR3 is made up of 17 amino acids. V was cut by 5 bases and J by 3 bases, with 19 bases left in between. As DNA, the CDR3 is TGTGCCAGCAGCCTGCCCATGGAGGGGCAATACACCGGGGAGCTGTTTTTT. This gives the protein CASSLPMEGQYTGELFF.

CDR3 DNA: TGCGCCAGCCACAGGGACAGGGGCTACGAGCAGTACTTC. Protein product: CASHRDRGYEQYF. V gene TRBV5-1 combines with J gene TRBJ2-7; 10 bases line up with TRBD1. This CDR3 has 13 amino acids. V gave up 7 bases and J gave up 3 bases; unmatched junction bases: 4. The germline V gene has CDR1 SGHRS and CDR2 YFSETQ.

CDR3 protein: CAISEDRNQPQHF. The DNA of the CDR3 is TGTGCCATCAGTGAGGACAGAAATCAGCCCCAGCATTTT. The genes are TRBV10-3 and TRBJ1-5; possible D gene TRBD1, 5 bases. Trimming removed 2 bases at V and 4 bases at J, with 6 bases between. Germline lookup yields CDR1 ENHRY and CDR2 SYGVKD. This CDR3 has 13 amino acids.

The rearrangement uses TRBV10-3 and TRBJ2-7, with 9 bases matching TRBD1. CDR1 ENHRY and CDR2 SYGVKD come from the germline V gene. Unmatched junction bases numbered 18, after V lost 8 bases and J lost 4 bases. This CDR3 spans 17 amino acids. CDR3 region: CAIDWTGARRIFYEQYV. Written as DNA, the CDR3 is TGTGCCATCGACTGGACAGGGGCTCGCCGGATATTTTACGAGCAGTACGTC.

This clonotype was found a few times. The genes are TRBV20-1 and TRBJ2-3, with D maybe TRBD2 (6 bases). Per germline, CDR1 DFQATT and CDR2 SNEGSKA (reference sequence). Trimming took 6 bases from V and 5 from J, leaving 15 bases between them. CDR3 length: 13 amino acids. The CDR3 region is CSAVPGVVDTQYF. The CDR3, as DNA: TGCAGTGCCGTGCCGGGAGTCGTAGATACGCAGTATTTT.

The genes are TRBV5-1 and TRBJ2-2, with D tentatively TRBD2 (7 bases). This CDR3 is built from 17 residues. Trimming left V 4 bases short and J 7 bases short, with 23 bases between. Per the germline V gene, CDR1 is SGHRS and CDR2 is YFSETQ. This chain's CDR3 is CASSPKSGGAQIGELFF. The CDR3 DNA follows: TGCGCCAGCAGCCCGAAATCTGGGGGGGCGCAAATCGGGGAGCTGTTTTTT.